This T cell receptor beta chain was recovered during a study of blood T cell repertoires in COVID-19. The repertoire was sequenced with immunoSEQ multiplex PCR; TCRdb's copy has only in-frame clones and lacks some. This table has tens of thousands of clones, 70% to 90% appearing once. CDR1 and CDR2 (germline): SQVTM, ANQGSEA. The CDR3 runs 12 residues. V was trimmed by 7 bases and J by 5 bases, leaving 14 bases between them. What was sequenced was peripheral blood. The source is a human donor in a cohort sampled during active COVID-19. The gene calls are TRBV29-1 and TRBJ1-1; D gene uncertain. The CDR3 DNA follows: TGCAGCGCCCTACTCGGGGAGACTGAAGCTTTCTTT. Translation: CSALLGETEAFF.